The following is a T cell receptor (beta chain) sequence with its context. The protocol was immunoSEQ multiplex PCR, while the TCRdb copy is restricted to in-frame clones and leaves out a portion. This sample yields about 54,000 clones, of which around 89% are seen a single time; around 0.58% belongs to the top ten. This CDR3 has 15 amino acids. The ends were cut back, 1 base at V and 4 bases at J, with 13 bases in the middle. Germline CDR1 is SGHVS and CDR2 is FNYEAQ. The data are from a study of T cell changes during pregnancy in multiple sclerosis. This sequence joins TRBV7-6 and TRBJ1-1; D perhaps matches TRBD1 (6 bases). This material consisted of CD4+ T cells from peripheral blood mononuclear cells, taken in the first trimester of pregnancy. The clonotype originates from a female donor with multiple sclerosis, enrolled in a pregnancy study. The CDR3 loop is CASSLGAQGVTEAFF. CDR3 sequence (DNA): TGTGCCAGCAGCTTAGGCGCACAGGGTGTCACTGAAGCTTTCTTT. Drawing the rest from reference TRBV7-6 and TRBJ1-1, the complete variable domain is GAGVSQSPRYKVTKRGQDVALRCDPISGHVSLYWYRQALGQGPEFLTYFNYEAQQDKSGLPNDRFSAERPEGSISTLTIQRTEQRDSAMYRCASSLGAQGVTEAFFGQGTRLTVV.